This T cell receptor beta chain was sequenced during a study of CD8+CD57+ T cells in acquired aplastic anemia. TCR beta VDJ and CDR3 profiling used genomic DNA as template. MiXCR was run by TCRdb on the reads, yielding one entry per CDR3 protein. The repertoire has around 500,000 distinct CDR3 sequences, around 33% of them found once; the top ten carry nearly 0.85%. In its sample, this clonotype was seen many times. Patients who underwent sequencing had shown CD8+CD57+ cell expansion by flow cytometry. CDR1 and CDR2 from the germline V gene are SQVTM and ANQGSEA. V gave up 4 bases and J gave up 8 bases, with 12 bases separating them. The CDR3 runs 12 residues.

The receptor comes from a human donor with aplastic anemia. This sequence joins TRBV29-1 and TRBJ2-1, with no clear D. Material for sequencing was sorted CD4+, CD8+, or CD8+CD57+ T cells (not recorded which) from PBMCs. The CDR3 coding sequence is TGCAGCGTTGGTGCTAGTGGATATGAGCAGTTCTTC. It specifies CSVGASGYEQFF.